What follows are 2 T cell receptor beta chains derived from one specimen sequenced in a study of blood T cell repertoires in COVID-19 (dated by TCRdb to 2018 to 2021). Library construction relied on the immunoSEQ multiplex PCR assay. In its TCRdb copy, this immuneACCESS table keeps in-frame sequences only and misses some clones. Where compared with another copy, unresolved V genes explain less than half of these, and the others have no known cause. Present in this sample are about 66,000 clones, less than 85% of which were seen just once. The ten largest make up just over 6.5% of the sample. Sequenced material: peripheral blood. These receptors came from a man between 60 and 75 years old with acute or convalescent COVID-19.

The rearrangement uses TRBV5-1 and TRBJ2-3, with D hard to call. The germline CDR1 and CDR2 sequences are SGHRS and YFSETQ. The CDR3 consists of 16 residues. V lost 2 bases and J lost 2, with 15 bases in between. DNA for the CDR3: TGCGCCAGCAGCTTTGGTAGTAGCTTCACCACAGATACGCAGTATTTT. It is translated as CASSFGSSFTTDTQYF.

The chain employs TRBV4-3 and TRBJ1-2; maybe TRBD1 (6 bases). Germline V gene data show CDR1 as LGHNA and CDR2 as YSLEER. CDR3 length equals 16 residues. V was cut by 2 bases and J by 4 bases, with 17 bases left in between. CDR3 nucleotide sequence: TGCGCCAGCAGCCAACTCCAACAGGGTTCTCTCTATGGCTACACCTTC. Its translation is CASSQLQQGSLYGYTF.